This entry is about one T cell receptor (beta chain). TCRdb processed the RT-PCR reads anew with MiXCR; each CDR3 protein has one entry. The data contain 550,000 to 750,000 distinct CDR3 sequences, approximately 15% of them seen just once; the ten biggest clones take up 3.6%. CDR1 and CDR2 (germline): SQVTM, ANQGSEA. V was pared by 1 base and J by 4 bases, with 8 bases between. CDR3 length: 13 amino acids. The V gene is TRBV29-1, the J gene TRBJ1-5; the D is unclear. The sequence derives from a female donor in good health, serving as a healthy control. The sequenced sample was memory CD4+ T cells from blood. This CDR3 reads CSVEGPGNQPQHF. CDR3 coding DNA: TGCAGCGTTGAAGGGCCGGGTAATCAGCCCCAGCATTTT.